The TCR beta chain described here comes from a study of CD8+CD57+ T cells in acquired aplastic anemia. In this sample, this clonotype turned up many times. Losses at the gene ends were 3 bases for V and 12 bases for J; bases not matched to a gene: 11. There are 13 residues in the CDR3. TCR beta VDJ combinations and CDR3 sequences were profiled from genomic DNA. TCRdb independently ran MiXCR on the reads; one entry per CDR3 protein. The sample lists about 190,000 distinct CDR3 sequences, around half occurring once. The receptor was derived from a human donor in good health, serving as a control. The rearrangement uses TRBV12-3 or TRBV12-4 and TRBJ2-7, with 7 bases aligning to TRBD1. The sequencing input was sorted CD4+, CD8+, or CD8+CD57+ T cells (not recorded which) from PBMCs. The CDR3 DNA sequence: TGTGCCAGCAGTTTCCCGACTCAAGACAGGGCGTACTTC. Its protein product is CASSFPTQDRAYF.